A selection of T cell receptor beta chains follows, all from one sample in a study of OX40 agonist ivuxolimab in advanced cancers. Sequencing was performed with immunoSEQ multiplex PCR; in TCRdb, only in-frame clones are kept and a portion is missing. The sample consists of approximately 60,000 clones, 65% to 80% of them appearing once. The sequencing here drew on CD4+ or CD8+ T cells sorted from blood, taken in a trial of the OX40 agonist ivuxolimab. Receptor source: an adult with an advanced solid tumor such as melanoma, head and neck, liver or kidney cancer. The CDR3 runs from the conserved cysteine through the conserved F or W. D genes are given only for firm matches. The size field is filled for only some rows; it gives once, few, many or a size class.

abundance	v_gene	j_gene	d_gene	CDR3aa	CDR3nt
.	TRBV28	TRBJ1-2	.	CASSSQDTLNYGYTF	TGTGCCAGCAGTTCACAGGACACCCTTAACTATGGCTACACCTTC
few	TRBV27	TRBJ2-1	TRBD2	CASSPSSGRALQFF	TGTGCCAGCAGTCCCTCCAGCGGGAGGGCCCTCCAGTTCTTC
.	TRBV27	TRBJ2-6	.	CATTSLSGANVLTF	TGTGCTACCACGTCGCTCTCTGGGGCCAACGTCCTGACTTTC
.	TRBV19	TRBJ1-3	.	CASSILSGNTIYF	TGTGCCAGTAGTATCCTCTCTGGAAACACCATATATTTT
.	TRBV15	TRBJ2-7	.	CATSVPQGYGDEQYF	TGTGCCACCAGCGTACCACAGGGCTACGGGGACGAGCAGTACTTC
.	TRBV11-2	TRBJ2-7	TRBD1	CASSAKTGTGAYEQYF	TGTGCCAGCAGCGCAAAAACCGGGACAGGGGCCTACGAGCAGTACTTC
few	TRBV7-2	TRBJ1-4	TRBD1	CASSPTGPAANEKLFF	TGTGCCAGCAGCCCGACAGGGCCGGCGGCTAATGAAAAACTGTTTTTT
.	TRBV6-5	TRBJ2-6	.	CASRPDRSGANVLTF	TGTGCCAGCAGACCAGACAGGTCTGGGGCCAACGTCCTGACTTTC
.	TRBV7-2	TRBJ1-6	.	CASSLQGPNNSPLHF	TGTGCCAGCAGCTTACAGGGGCCAAATAATTCACCCCTCCACTTT
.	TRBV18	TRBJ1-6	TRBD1	CASSLGQGQESPLHF	TGTGCCAGCTCTCTTGGACAGGGACAAGAATCACCCCTCCACTTT
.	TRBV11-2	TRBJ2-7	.	CASSLDPSRAEQYF	TGTGCCAGCAGCTTAGACCCGTCCAGGGCCGAGCAGTACTTC
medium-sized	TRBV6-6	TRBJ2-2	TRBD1	CASSPTQGAPGELFF	TGTGCCAGCAGTCCCACACAGGGGGCGCCCGGGGAGCTGTTTTTT
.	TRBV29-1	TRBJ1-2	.	CSVEAGVGYTF	TGCAGCGTTGAGGCCGGGGTCGGCTACACCTTC
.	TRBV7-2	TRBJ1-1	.	CASSLTRNTEAFF	TGTGCCAGCAGCCTAACAAGAAACACTGAAGCTTTCTTT
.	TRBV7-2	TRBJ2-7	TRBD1	CASSSTGVGYEQYF	TGTGCCAGCAGCTCAACAGGGGTGGGCTACGAGCAGTACTTC
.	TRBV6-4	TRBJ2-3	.	CASSVDRMTDTQYF	TGTGCCAGCAGTGTCGACAGGATGACAGATACGCAGTATTTT
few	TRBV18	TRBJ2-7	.	CASSRPWAGENEQYF	TGTGCCAGCTCACGGCCTTGGGCAGGGGAGAACGAGCAGTACTTC
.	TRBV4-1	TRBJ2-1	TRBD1	CASSQIFRTGENNEQFF	TGCGCCAGCAGCCAAATCTTTCGGACAGGAGAGAACAATGAGCAGTTCTTC
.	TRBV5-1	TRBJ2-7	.	CASSLQGRRDYEQYF	TGCGCCAGCAGCCTTCAGGGCCGTAGGGACTACGAGCAGTACTTC
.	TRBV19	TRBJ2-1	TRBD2	CASSIGLAGVSRYNEQFF	TGTGCCAGTAGTATCGGACTAGCGGGAGTAAGCCGGTACAATGAGCAGTTCTTC
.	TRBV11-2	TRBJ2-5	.	CASSVGLQETQYF	TGTGCCAGCAGCGTCGGGCTCCAAGAGACCCAGTACTTC
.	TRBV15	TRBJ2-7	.	CATSRDPGVDEQYF	TGTGCCACCAGCAGAGATCCGGGGGTGGACGAGCAGTACTTC
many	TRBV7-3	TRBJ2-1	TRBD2	CASSPLAGINNEQFF	TGTGCCAGCAGCCCACTAGCGGGAATCAACAATGAGCAGTTCTTC
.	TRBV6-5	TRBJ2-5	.	CASSYDRVRETQYF	TGTGCCAGCAGTTACGATAGGGTGAGGGAGACCCAGTACTTC
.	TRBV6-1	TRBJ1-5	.	CASSDAQHQPQHF	TGTGCCAGCAGTGATGCTCAGCATCAGCCCCAGCATTTT